The 2 T cell receptor beta chains below come from one sample, sequenced in a study of sequential checkpoint blockade in melanoma. Treatment defined: randomized to nivolumab then ipilimumab (arm A) or the reverse (arm B). Clones were sequenced by immunoSEQ multiplex PCR, and TCRdb holds only the in-frame ones, with some missing. The table has under 6,000 clones, approximately 80% seen once. The sequenced sample was CD8+ T cells sorted from blood (inferred from file names), obtained from a patient given nivolumab and ipilimumab in sequence. All receptors derive from a human donor with melanoma.

The chain links TRBV28 to TRBJ1-2; D is unclear. CDR1 and CDR2 (germline): MDHEN, SYDVKM. The CDR3 runs to 14 residues. Between the trimmed V and J ends, which lost 3 bases and 10 bases, there was a span of 18 bases. The CDR3 bases are TGTGCCAGCAGTTTCGCCGGTTCTCAAGAGCCCTACACCTTC. Translated: CASSFAGSQEPYTF.

The CDR3 reads CASSLKTSGPYNEQFF. DNA for the CDR3: TGTGCCAGCAGCTTAAAGACTAGCGGACCCTACAATGAGCAGTTCTTC. J is TRBJ2-1 and V is TRBV5-6, with TRBD2 matching over 9 bases. The ends lost 2 bases at V and 2 bases at J; junction bases unmatched: 5. The CDR3 spans 16 residues. Germline CDR1 reads SGHDT; CDR2 reads YYEEEE.